Listed below are T cell receptor beta chains from one sample, sequenced in a study of T cell responses to AZD1222 COVID-19 vaccine. Measured with immunoSEQ multiplex PCR; TCRdb has only the in-frame clones, and not every one. The sample shows approximately 89,000 clones, around nine tenths of them seen only once. The sequencing here drew on peripheral blood, taken 28 days after the second AZD1222 dose. The source of these receptors is an adult who received the AZD1222 COVID-19 vaccine. CDR3s include the opening cysteine and the closing phenylalanine or tryptophan.

cdr3_length: 14
v_call: TRBV7-8
cdr3_aa: CASSPTVLAYGYTF

cdr3_length: 13
v_call: TRBV12-3/TRBV12-4
cdr3_aa: CASTHLGYNEQFF

cdr3_length: 13
v_call: TRBV6-6
cdr3_aa: CASTPLFTGELFF

cdr3_length: 15
v_call: TRBV30
cdr3_aa: CAWSVSILRGNTIYF

cdr3_length: 15
v_call: TRBV5-1
cdr3_aa: CASSSGTGSYNEQFF

cdr3_length: 17
v_call: TRBV7-3
cdr3_aa: CASSSEGRTRNYNEQFF

cdr3_length: 15
v_call: TRBV5-1
cdr3_aa: CASSKPPTRTYGYTF

cdr3_length: 12
v_call: TRBV30
cdr3_aa: CAWSGGDNEQFF

cdr3_length: 15
v_call: TRBV7-8
cdr3_aa: CASSLGRDRVQPQHF

cdr3_length: 10
v_call: TRBV20-1
cdr3_aa: CSAGAYEQFF

cdr3_length: 15
v_call: TRBV3-1/TRBV3-2
cdr3_aa: CASSLQGSLRYGYTF

cdr3_length: 17
v_call: TRBV7-6
cdr3_aa: CASSLVAGMGPTDTQYF

cdr3_length: 15
v_call: TRBV6-5
cdr3_aa: CASSYSGGIDTEAFF

cdr3_length: 16
v_call: TRBV4-1
cdr3_aa: CASSHLGRDRGEKLFF

cdr3_length: 16
v_call: TRBV5-1
cdr3_aa: CASSPVGQTDLYEQYF

cdr3_length: 12
v_call: TRBV15
cdr3_aa: CATSRAGGGYTF

cdr3_length: 15
v_call: TRBV5-1
cdr3_aa: CASSLDGGPGNTIYF

cdr3_length: 15
v_call: TRBV6-2/TRBV6-3
cdr3_aa: CASSRGTTSTDTQYF

cdr3_length: 12
v_call: TRBV7-3
cdr3_aa: CASSLKGNEQFF

cdr3_length: 12
v_call: TRBV6-6
cdr3_aa: CASSYTPTGYTF

cdr3_length: 16
v_call: TRBV10-3
cdr3_aa: CAISETGESSNQPQHF

cdr3_length: 17
v_call: TRBV7-9
cdr3_aa: CASSLDRGLPTKNIQYF

cdr3_length: 19
v_call: TRBV9
cdr3_aa: CASSVEFRGTSGGYNEQFF

cdr3_length: 14
v_call: TRBV5-1
cdr3_aa: CASSSRGRMETQYF

cdr3_length: 13
v_call: TRBV5-8
cdr3_aa: CASTQGGAFGYTF

cdr3_length: 13
v_call: TRBV6-5
cdr3_aa: CASSLAPNYGYTF

cdr3_length: 16
v_call: TRBV5-1
cdr3_aa: CASSLVLAGGVDTQYF

cdr3_length: 13
v_call: TRBV6-5
cdr3_aa: CASSYSSLYGYTF

cdr3_length: 14
v_call: TRBV11-1
cdr3_aa: CASSTGTSVDTQYF

cdr3_length: 14
v_call: TRBV4-1
cdr3_aa: CASSQDQANTEAFF

cdr3_length: 15
v_call: TRBV2
cdr3_aa: CASSDRVGGSSPLHF

cdr3_length: 15
v_call: TRBV5-1
cdr3_aa: CASSLAAGGPGELFF

cdr3_length: 12
v_call: TRBV2
cdr3_aa: CASYKPSYGYTF

cdr3_length: 15
v_call: TRBV7-9
cdr3_aa: CASSLGDRGRDGYTF

cdr3_length: 15
v_call: TRBV7-3
cdr3_aa: CASSLPTSGRNEQFF

cdr3_length: 15
v_call: TRBV7-3
cdr3_aa: CASSQDITGFNEQFF

cdr3_length: 14
v_call: TRBV2
cdr3_aa: CASRGTSVLYEQYF

cdr3_length: 17
v_call: TRBV15
cdr3_aa: CATSTGTVGLYNSPLHF

cdr3_length: 16
v_call: TRBV27
cdr3_aa: CASSPGPQRGSYEQYF

cdr3_length: 13
v_call: TRBV7-9
cdr3_aa: CASRMAGPETQYF

cdr3_length: 11
v_call: TRBV20-1
cdr3_aa: CSARKSWGYTF

cdr3_length: 14
v_call: TRBV7-7
cdr3_aa: CASSLAGVGETQYF

cdr3_length: 18
v_call: TRBV3-1/TRBV3-2
cdr3_aa: CASSLDSRGGPGANVLTF

cdr3_length: 15
v_call: TRBV28
cdr3_aa: CASSLWSRVNSPLHF

cdr3_length: 18
v_call: TRBV27
cdr3_aa: CASSPFGLAGPQGNEQFF

cdr3_length: 15
v_call: TRBV3-1/TRBV3-2
cdr3_aa: CASSQVLGNNSPLHF

cdr3_length: 18
v_call: TRBV4-1
cdr3_aa: CASSQDRRGARRNQPQHF

cdr3_length: 12
v_call: TRBV18
cdr3_aa: CASSDSNYGYTF

cdr3_length: 13
v_call: TRBV18
cdr3_aa: CASSPIGDSEAFF

cdr3_length: 12
v_call: TRBV4-1
cdr3_aa: CASGTSYDEQFF

cdr3_length: 11
v_call: TRBV20-1
cdr3_aa: CSARPGTEAFF

cdr3_length: 14
v_call: TRBV3-1/TRBV3-2
cdr3_aa: CASSQEVTAYEQYF

cdr3_length: 14
v_call: TRBV5-1
cdr3_aa: CASSFSGDLYEQYF

cdr3_length: 14
v_call: TRBV5-1
cdr3_aa: CASSSELGGTEAFF